The 5 T cell receptor beta chains in this list originate from one sample, sequenced in a study of shared clonotypes between healthy human individuals. Here immunoSEQ multiplex PCR was the method, and the copy in TCRdb shows in-frame clones only, minus some. The data show 2 million to 3 million clones, over 85% seen once. Material: naive CD4+ T cells from PBMCs. Subset noted: CD45RA+ positively selected. These TCRs come from a man aged 18 to 29 in good health. Some clones in this sample may be carry-over from other donors' samples.

This chain joins TRBV7-9 and TRBJ1-2, with 9 bases aligning to TRBD1. Germline V lookup: CDR1 SEHNR, CDR2 FQNEAQ (reference sequence). This CDR3 region has 14 residues. V lost 0 bases, J lost 10 bases, and 6 bases stayed unmatched. In DNA form, the CDR3 reads TGTGCCAGCAGCTTAGCACAGGGGGCGCGAGACTACACCTTC. Translation gives CASSLAQGARDYTF.

V and J are TRBV28 and TRBJ1-1; perhaps TRBD1 as D (5 bases). This CDR3 contains 11 residues. Germline V lookup: CDR1 MDHEN, CDR2 SYDVKM. V lost 6 bases and J 11 bases, leaving 13 bases between the germline ends. This CDR3 reads CASRKQVGAFF. CDR3 nucleotide sequence: TGTGCCAGCAGGAAACAGGTGGGGGCTTTCTTT.

This chain joins TRBV19 and TRBJ2-7; 7 bases are a match to TRBD1. Unmatched junction bases numbered 3, after V lost 4 bases and J lost 3 bases. Germline-derived CDR1 and CDR2 are LNHDA and SQIVND (reference sequence). This CDR3 spans 13 amino acids. CDR3 residues: CASSTGQYYEQYF. The CDR3 DNA follows: TGTGCCAGTAGTACGGGACAGTACTACGAGCAGTACTTC.

This clone was counted once. The rearrangement uses TRBV5-4 and TRBJ2-2; D is unresolved. The V end was cut by 1 base, the J end by 2 bases, with 6 bases between. The CDR3 is 14 residues long. Germline CDR1 SGHNT, CDR2 YYREEE (reference sequence). CDR3 nucleotides: TGTGCCAGCAGCTTGAGGCAAAACACCGGGGAGCTGTTTTTT. Encoded protein: CASSLRQNTGELFF.

The genes are TRBV28 and TRBJ2-2; TRBD2 matches at 10 bases. CDR3 size: 15 residues. Germline V lookup: CDR1 MDHEN, CDR2 SYDVKM. The V and J ends lost 4 bases and 6 bases, in that order; junction bases with no gene match: 5. In nucleotides, the CDR3 is TGTGCCAGCAGTTCCGCCGGGACTAGCGCCGGGGAGCTGTTTTTT. Translated, it gives CASSSAGTSAGELFF. Drawing the rest from reference TRBV28 and TRBJ2-2, the complete variable domain is DVKVTQSSRYLVKRTGEKVFLECVQDMDHENMFWYRQDPGLGLRLIYFSYDVKMKEKGDIPEGYSVSREKKERFSLILESASTNQTSMYLCASSSAGTSAGELFFGEGSRLTVL.